The clone carrying this T cell receptor (beta chain) has just a few counts. Primers: 60 Vbeta forward and 13 Jbeta reverse. Sequencing used immunoSEQ multiplex PCR; TCRdb keeps in-frame clones, though not all of them. In the table there are roughly 120,000 clones, 9% to 10% of which are singletons. Looked up from germline, CDR1 is MDHEN and CDR2 is SYDVKM. V was cut by 7 bases and J by 0 bases, with 18 bases left in between. The CDR3 runs 16 residues. The sample is drawn from a study of cytomegalovirus exposure and HLA in healthy donors. Study-wide context: Assignment to the Caucasian-associated ancestry cluster applied to approximately 79% of the approximately 400 genotyped donors.

The sequence was collected from a man aged 25-45 years in good health and CMV-seronegative. Specimen: PBMCs. V and J are TRBV28 and TRBJ1-1; unclear D gene. CDR3 DNA sequence: TGTGCCAGCACCCCCCCCCAGGAAGTCTTGAACACTGAAGCTTTCTTT. This translates into CASTPPQEVLNTEAFF.